One and the same sample provided the 2 T cell receptor beta chains below, sequenced in a study of cytomegalovirus exposure and HLA in healthy donors. Researchers ran the PCR with 60 Vbeta and 13 Jbeta primers. Sequencing was performed with immunoSEQ multiplex PCR; in TCRdb, only in-frame clones are kept and a portion is missing. The sample includes roughly 140,000 clones, 78% of them seen just once. The sequencing sample was made of PBMCs. These receptors were obtained from a female donor in good health and CMV-seronegative.

V is TRBV30 and J is TRBJ2-7; no clear D gene. Per germline, CDR1 GTSNPN and CDR2 SVGIG (reference sequence). The CDR3 length is 12 residues. V was cut by 5 bases and J by 3 bases, with 11 bases left in between. This CDR3 reads CAWGDVHYEQYF. CDR3 nucleotides: TGTGCCTGGGGTGATGTTCACTACGAGCAGTACTTC.

J is TRBJ2-3 and V is TRBV5-1, with TRBD1 matching over 10 bases. The CDR3 has 15 amino acids. With 2 bases clipped from V and 1 base from J, the junction kept 1 base outside the gene matches. Germline V gene lookup returns CDR1 SGHRS and CDR2 YFSETQ. The CDR3 sequence: CASSLGTGGTDTQYF. CDR3 coding DNA: TGCGCCAGCAGCTTAGGGACAGGGGGCACAGATACGCAGTATTTT.